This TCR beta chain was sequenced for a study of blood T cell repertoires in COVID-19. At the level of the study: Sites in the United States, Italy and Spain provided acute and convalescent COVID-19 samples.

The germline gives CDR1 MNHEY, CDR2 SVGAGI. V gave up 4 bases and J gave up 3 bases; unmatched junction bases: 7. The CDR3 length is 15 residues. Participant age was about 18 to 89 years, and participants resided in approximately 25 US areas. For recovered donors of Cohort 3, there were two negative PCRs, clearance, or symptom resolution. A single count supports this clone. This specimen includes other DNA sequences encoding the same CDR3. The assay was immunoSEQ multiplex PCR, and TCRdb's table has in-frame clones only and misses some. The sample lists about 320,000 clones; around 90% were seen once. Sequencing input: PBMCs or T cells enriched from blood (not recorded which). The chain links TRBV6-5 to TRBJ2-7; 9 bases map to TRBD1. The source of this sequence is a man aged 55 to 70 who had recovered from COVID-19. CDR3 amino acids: CASSSTGTGSYEQYF. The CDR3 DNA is TGTGCCAGCAGTTCCACCGGGACAGGGAGCTACGAGCAGTACTTC.